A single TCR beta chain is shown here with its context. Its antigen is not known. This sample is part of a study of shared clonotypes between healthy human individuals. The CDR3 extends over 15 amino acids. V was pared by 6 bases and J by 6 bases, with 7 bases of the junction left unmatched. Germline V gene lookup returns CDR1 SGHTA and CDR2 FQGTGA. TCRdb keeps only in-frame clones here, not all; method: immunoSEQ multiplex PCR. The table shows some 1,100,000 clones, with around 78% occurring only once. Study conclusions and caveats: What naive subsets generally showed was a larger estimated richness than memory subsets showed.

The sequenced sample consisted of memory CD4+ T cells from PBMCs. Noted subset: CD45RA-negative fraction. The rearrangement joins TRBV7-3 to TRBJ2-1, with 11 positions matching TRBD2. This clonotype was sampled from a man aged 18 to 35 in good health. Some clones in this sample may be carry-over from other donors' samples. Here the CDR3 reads CASSLLAGGGNEQFF. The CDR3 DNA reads TGTGCCAGCAGTCTTCTAGCGGGAGGTGGCAATGAGCAGTTCTTC.